Presented here are 9 T cell receptor beta chains from one specimen sequenced in a study of T cell responses to AZD1222 COVID-19 vaccine. The data were produced by immunoSEQ multiplex PCR, yet TCRdb's version contains in-frame clones alone and is incomplete. The sample holds tens of thousands of clones, roughly 86% seen once. Here the sequenced sample was peripheral blood, taken 28 days after the second AZD1222 dose. These receptors were obtained from an adult who received the AZD1222 COVID-19 vaccine.

The V gene is TRBV7-9, the J gene TRBJ1-1, with D maybe TRBD1 (5 bases). The CDR3 has 14 amino acids. Per germline, CDR1 SEHNR and CDR2 FQNEAQ (reference sequence). V lost 7 bases, J lost 1 base, and 13 bases lay in between. The CDR3 reads CASILGTENTEAFF. The CDR3 DNA follows: TGTGCCAGCATCCTTGGGACGGAGAACACTGAAGCTTTCTTT. Full variable domain (outside the CDR3, taken from reference TRBV7-9 and TRBJ1-1): DTGVSQNPRHKITKRGQNVTFRCDPISEHNRLYWYRQTLGQGPEFLTYFQNEAQLEKSRLLSDRFSAERPKGSFSTLEIQRTEQGDSAMYLCASILGTENTEAFFGQGTRLTVV.

The V gene is TRBV6-5, the J gene TRBJ1-2; D is perhaps TRBD1 (5 bases). V lost 0 bases to trimming and J lost 8 bases, with 19 bases between them. Germline V CDR1 and CDR2: MNHEY, SVGAGI. CDR3 size: 16 residues. CDR3 in amino acids: CASSYSHDSPPGGYTF. CDR3 coding DNA: TGTGCCAGCAGTTACTCACACGACAGCCCGCCTGGGGGCTACACCTTC.

The chain uses TRBV24-1 and TRBJ2-2; 8 bases are shared with TRBD2. The CDR3 consists of 16 residues. V was clipped by 10 bases and J by 3 bases; unmatched bases: 12. Germline-derived CDR1 and CDR2 are KGHDR and SFDVKD. The CDR3 loop is CATAETGGPYTGELFF. The CDR3 region has the DNA TGTGCCACGGCGGAGACGGGAGGGCCGTACACCGGGGAGCTGTTTTTT.

This chain connects TRBV25-1 to TRBJ1-3; no clear D. CDR1 is MGHDK and CDR2 is SYGVNS in the germline V gene. The CDR3 length is 17 residues. V was clipped by 5 bases and J by 0 bases, with 17 bases between them. CDR3 sequence: CASSPSRGQNSGNTIYF. DNA for the CDR3: TGTGCCAGCAGTCCGTCCCGCGGGCAAAACTCTGGAAACACCATATATTTT.

J is TRBJ2-1 and V is TRBV10-1; possibly TRBD2 for D (6 bases). The CDR3 has 13 residues. The V end lost 5 bases, the J end lost 5 bases, and 10 bases lay between the germline ends. The germline CDR1 and CDR2 sequences are WNHNN and SYGVQD (reference sequence). The chain's CDR3 is CASSSGVNNEQFF. The CDR3, as DNA: TGCGCCAGCAGTTCGGGGGTGAACAATGAGCAGTTCTTC.

The chain links TRBV11-2 to TRBJ2-2; D not certain. The CDR3 consists of 14 residues. V lost 0 bases, J lost 3 bases, and 5 bases lay in between. Germline values: CDR1 SGHAT, CDR2 FQNNGV. CDR3 coding DNA: TGTGCCAGCAGCTTAGAGCGGTACACCGGGGAGCTGTTTTTT. Its translation is CASSLERYTGELFF.

This clone was seen just once. V is TRBV10-2 and J is TRBJ2-5; D is ambiguous. Germline-derived CDR1 and CDR2 are WSHSY and SAAADI. The CDR3 covers 12 residues. Trimming took off 6 bases at V and 11 bases at J, with 16 bases between the two ends. The CDR3 loop is CASSTPQSAQYF. The CDR3 coding sequence is TGCGCCAGCAGCACCCCCCAATCAGCGCAGTACTTC.

This clone was detected once. The chain has TRBV24-1 and TRBJ2-5, with 10 positions matching TRBD1. The CDR3 length is 15 residues. Germline CDR1 and CDR2: KGHDR and SFDVKD. After removal of 4 bases from V and 4 bases from J, the junction contained 5 bases not matched to a gene. CDR3 amino acids: CATSEGTGDTETQYF. The CDR3 coding sequence is TGTGCCACCAGTGAGGGGACAGGGGACACAGAGACCCAGTACTTC.

The chain carries TRBV7-9 and TRBJ1-2; no firm D call. CDR1 and CDR2 from the germline V gene are SEHNR and FQNEAQ (reference sequence). V shed 1 base and J shed 7 bases, with 13 bases lying between them. The CDR3 runs to 14 residues. CDR3 loop: CASSLVGPGGGYTF. The DNA for the CDR3 is TGTGCCAGCAGCTTAGTAGGACCAGGCGGTGGCTACACCTTC.